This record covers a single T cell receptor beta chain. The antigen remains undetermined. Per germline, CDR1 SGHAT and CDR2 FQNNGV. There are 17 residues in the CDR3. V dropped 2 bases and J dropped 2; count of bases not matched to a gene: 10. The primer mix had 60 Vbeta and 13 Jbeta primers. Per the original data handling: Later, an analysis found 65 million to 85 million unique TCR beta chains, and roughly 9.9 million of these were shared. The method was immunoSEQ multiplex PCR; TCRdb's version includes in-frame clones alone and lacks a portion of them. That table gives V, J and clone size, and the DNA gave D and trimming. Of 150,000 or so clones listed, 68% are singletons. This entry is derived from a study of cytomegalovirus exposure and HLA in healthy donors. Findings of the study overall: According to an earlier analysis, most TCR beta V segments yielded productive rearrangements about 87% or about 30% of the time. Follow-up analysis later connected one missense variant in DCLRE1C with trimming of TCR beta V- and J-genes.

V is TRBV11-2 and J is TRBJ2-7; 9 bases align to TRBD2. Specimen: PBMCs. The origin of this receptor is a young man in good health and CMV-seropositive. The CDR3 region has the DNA TGTGCCAGCAGCTTACGACCCTCTAGCGGGGTGGCCTACGAGCAGTACTTC. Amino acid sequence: CASSLRPSSGVAYEQYF.